Described below is a single T cell receptor (beta chain) sequence and its context. Its specificity is unknown. The sample is drawn from a study of OX40 agonist ivuxolimab in advanced cancers. Overall study: The patients received agonistic anti-OX40 (CD134) antibody ivuxolimab. The study gave patients intravenous ivuxolimab at 0.01 to 10 mg/kg every 2 weeks. General study findings and limits: Among expanded peripheral T cells, antigen specificity went undetermined.

Some clones are missing from TCRdb's copy, which holds only in-frame ones; the method was immunoSEQ multiplex PCR. The data show approximately 82,000 clones, 88% seen once. The CDR3 has 14 amino acids. J lost 2 bases, V lost 3 bases, and 3 bases had no gene match. Per germline, CDR1 LNHDA and CDR2 SQIVND (reference sequence). The J gene is TRBJ2-7, the V gene TRBV19; the match to TRBD1 covers 8 bases. The origin of this receptor is an adult with an advanced solid tumor such as melanoma, head and neck, liver or kidney cancer. The sample in question was CD4+ or CD8+ T cells sorted from blood, obtained in a trial of the OX40 agonist ivuxolimab. In DNA form, the CDR3 reads TGTGCCAGTAGTATTCAGGGGGCAACCTACGAGCAGTACTTC. It specifies CASSIQGATYEQYF.